The T cell receptor (beta chain) described here comes from a study of molecular identifiers for immune sequencing clone quantification. Bulk TCR library preparation followed previously described methods with listed TCR primers. TCRdb analysed the PCR reads with MiXCR anew, one entry per CDR3 protein. The table has 600,000 to 650,000 distinct CDR3 sequences, about 20% seen once; the top ten hold 0.85%. V was cut by 6 bases and J by 4 bases, with 13 bases left in between. This CDR3 has 13 amino acids. CDR1 and CDR2 from the germline V gene are SQVTM and ANQGSEA. Study conclusions and caveats: Spike-in Jurkat TCR RNA from a single cell reportedly registered among one million naive cells. Clones that had above 20 RNA copies took up over 99% of effector molecules but under 1% in naive cells.

This clonotype was observed many times. The antigen is unknown. The sequenced sample was naive CD8+ T cells from blood, with Jurkat cell RNA spiked in. Subset described: FACS-sorted CD8+CD4-CCR7+CD45RA+ naive T cells. The TCR was taken from a human donor in good health. Some libraries in this study had Jurkat cell RNA spiked in. The chain employs TRBV29-1 and TRBJ2-1; TRBD1 is a possible D gene (6 bases). CDR3 in amino acids: CSVQTGDYNEQFF. Written as DNA, the CDR3 is TGCAGCGTCCAGACAGGAGATTACAATGAGCAGTTCTTC.